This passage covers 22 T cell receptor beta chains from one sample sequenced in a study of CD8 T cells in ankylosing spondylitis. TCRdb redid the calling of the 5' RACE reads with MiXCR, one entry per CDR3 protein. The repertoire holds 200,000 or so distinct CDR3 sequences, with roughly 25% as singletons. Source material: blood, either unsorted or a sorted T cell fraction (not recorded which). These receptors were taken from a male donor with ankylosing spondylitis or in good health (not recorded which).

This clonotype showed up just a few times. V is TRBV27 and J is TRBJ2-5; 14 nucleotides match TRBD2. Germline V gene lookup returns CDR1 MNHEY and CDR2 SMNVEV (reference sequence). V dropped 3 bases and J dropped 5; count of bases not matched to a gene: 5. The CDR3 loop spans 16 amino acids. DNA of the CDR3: TGTGCCAGCAGTTTGAGACTAGCGGGAGGGTCCGAGACCCAGTACTTC. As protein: CASSLRLAGGSETQYF.

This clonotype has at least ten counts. The CDR3 DNA reads as TGTGCCAGCAGCAAAGCGGGCAGCGAGCAGTTCTTC. It codes for CASSKAGSEQFF. The V call is TRBV7-3, the J call TRBJ2-1, with a weak D call TRBD2 (6 bases). With 5 bases removed from V and 10 bases from J, the gap between germline ends came to 12 bases. Germline V gene lookup returns CDR1 SGHTA and CDR2 FQGTGA. The CDR3 consists of 12 residues.

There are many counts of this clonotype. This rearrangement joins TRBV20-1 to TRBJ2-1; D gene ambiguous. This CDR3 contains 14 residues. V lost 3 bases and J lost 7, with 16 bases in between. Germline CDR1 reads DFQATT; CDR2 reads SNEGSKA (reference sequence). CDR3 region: CSARTVIYKNEQFF. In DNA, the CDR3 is TGCAGTGCTAGGACGGTGATCTACAAAAATGAGCAGTTCTTC.

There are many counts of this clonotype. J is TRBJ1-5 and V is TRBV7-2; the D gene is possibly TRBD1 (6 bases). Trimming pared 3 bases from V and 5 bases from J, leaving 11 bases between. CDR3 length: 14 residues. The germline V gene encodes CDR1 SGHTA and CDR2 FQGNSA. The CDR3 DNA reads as TGTGCCAGCAGCTTCCGGACAGCTCATCAGCCCCAGCATTTT. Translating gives CASSFRTAHQPQHF.

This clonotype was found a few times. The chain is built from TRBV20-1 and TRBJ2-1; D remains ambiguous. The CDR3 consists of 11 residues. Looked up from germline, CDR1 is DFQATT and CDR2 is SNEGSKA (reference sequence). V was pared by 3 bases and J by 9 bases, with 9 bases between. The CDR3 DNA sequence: TGCAGTGCTAGTGGAGTTTCTGAGCAGTTCTTC. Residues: CSASGVSEQFF.

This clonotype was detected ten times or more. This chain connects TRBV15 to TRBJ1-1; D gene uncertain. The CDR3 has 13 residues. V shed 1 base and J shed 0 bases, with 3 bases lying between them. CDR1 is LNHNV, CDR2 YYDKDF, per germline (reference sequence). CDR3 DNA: TGTGCCACCAGCAGAGCAGTGAACACTGAAGCTTTCTTT. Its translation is CATSRAVNTEAFF.

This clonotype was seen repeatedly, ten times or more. CDR3 amino acids: CASSSSSGRTGETQYF. The DNA for the CDR3 is TGCGCCAGCAGCTCTTCGAGCGGGAGGACGGGAGAGACCCAGTACTTC. The J gene is TRBJ2-5, the V gene TRBV5-1; 9 bases match TRBD2. Germline trimming cut 3 bases from V and 4 bases from J; bases unmatched to any gene: 10. The CDR3 consists of 16 residues. The germline gives CDR1 SGHRS, CDR2 YFSETQ.

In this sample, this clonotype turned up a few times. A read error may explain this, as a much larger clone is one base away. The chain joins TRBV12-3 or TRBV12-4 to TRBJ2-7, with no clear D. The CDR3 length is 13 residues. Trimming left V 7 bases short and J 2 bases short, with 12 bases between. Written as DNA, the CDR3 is TGTGCCAGCACCCGTGGCGGAACCTACGAGCAGTACTTC. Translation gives CASTRGGTYEQYF.

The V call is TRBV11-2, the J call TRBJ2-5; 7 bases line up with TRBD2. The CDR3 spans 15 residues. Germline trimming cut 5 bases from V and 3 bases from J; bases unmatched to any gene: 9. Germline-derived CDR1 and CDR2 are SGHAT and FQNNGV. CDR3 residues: CASSRGEGRKETQYF. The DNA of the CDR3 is TGTGCCAGCAGCCGGGGGGAAGGCCGAAAAGAGACCCAGTACTTC.

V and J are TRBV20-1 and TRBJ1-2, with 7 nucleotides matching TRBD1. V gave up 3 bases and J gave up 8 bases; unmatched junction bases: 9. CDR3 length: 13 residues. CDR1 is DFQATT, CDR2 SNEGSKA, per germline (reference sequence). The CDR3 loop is CSASNRQDRGYTF. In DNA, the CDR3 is TGCAGTGCTAGTAATCGGCAGGACAGGGGCTACACCTTC.

CDR3 sequence reads: CSAPGLAGSGTDTQYF. The CDR3 DNA reads TGCAGTGCCCCGGGACTAGCGGGATCCGGCACAGATACGCAGTATTTT. The chain joins TRBV20-1 to TRBJ2-3; 13 nucleotides align to TRBD2. V was clipped by 6 bases and J by 1 base; unmatched bases: 7. Germline CDR1 DFQATT, CDR2 SNEGSKA (reference sequence). This CDR3 is 16 amino acids long.

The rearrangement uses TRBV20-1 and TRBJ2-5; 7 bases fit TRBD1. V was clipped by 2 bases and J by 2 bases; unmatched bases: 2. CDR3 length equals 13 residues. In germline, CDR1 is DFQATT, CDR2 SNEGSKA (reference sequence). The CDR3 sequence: CSARWDRQETQYF. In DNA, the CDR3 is TGCAGTGCTAGATGGGACAGACAAGAGACCCAGTACTTC.

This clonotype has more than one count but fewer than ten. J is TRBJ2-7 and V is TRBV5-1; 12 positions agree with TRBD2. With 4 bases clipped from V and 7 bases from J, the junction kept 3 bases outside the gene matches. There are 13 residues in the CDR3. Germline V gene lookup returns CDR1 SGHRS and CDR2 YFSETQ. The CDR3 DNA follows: TGCGCCAGCAGCAACGGACTAGCGGGAGAGCAGTACTTC. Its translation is CASSNGLAGEQYF.

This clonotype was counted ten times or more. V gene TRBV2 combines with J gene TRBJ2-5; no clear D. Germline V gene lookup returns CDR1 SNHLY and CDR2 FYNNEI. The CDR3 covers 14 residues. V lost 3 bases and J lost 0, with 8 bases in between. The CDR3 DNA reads TGTGCCAGCAGTGAGGAGTCCTACCAAGAGACCCAGTACTTC. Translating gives CASSEESYQETQYF.

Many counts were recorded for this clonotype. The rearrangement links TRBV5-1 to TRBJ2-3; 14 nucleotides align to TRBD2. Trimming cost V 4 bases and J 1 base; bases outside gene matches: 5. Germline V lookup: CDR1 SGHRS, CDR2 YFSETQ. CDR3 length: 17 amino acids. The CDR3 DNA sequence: TGCGCCAGCAGCGCTGGGACTAGCGGGAGCCGCACAGATACGCAGTATTTT. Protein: CASSAGTSGSRTDTQYF.

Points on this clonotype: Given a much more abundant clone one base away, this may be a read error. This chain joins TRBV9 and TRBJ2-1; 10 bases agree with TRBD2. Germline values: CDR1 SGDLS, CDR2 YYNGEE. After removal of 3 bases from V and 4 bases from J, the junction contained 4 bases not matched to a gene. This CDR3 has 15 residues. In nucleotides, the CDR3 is TGTGCCAGCAGCGACGGGACTAGCGTATACAATGAGCAGTTCTTC. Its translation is CASSDGTSVYNEQFF.

CDR3 bases: TGCAGTGCTTCCGACAGGGGGAATACCGAAAAACTGTTTTTT. It specifies CSASDRGNTEKLFF. The gene calls are TRBV20-1 and TRBJ1-4, with 9 positions matching TRBD1. The V gene's germline CDR1 is DFQATT and CDR2 SNEGSKA (reference sequence). V gave up 5 bases and J gave up 8 bases; unmatched junction bases: 9. The CDR3 consists of 14 residues.

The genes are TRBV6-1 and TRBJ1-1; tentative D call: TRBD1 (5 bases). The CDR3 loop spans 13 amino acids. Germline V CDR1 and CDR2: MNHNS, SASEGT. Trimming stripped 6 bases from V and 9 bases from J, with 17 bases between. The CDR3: CASRGVQTQKAFF. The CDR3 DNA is TGTGCCAGCAGGGGGGTCCAGACACAGAAAGCTTTCTTT.

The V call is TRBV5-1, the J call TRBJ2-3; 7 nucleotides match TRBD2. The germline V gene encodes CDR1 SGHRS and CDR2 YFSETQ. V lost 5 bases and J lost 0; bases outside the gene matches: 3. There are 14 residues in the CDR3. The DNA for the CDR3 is TGCGCCAGCAGAAAACTAGCGAGCACAGATACGCAGTATTTT. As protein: CASRKLASTDTQYF.

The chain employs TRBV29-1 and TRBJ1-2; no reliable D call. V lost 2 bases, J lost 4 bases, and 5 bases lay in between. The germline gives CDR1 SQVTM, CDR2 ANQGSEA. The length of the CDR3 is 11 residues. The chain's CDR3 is CSVESGYGYTF. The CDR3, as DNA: TGCAGCGTTGAAAGCGGCTATGGCTACACCTTC. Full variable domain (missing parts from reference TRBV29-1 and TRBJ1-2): SAVISQKPSRDICQRGTSLTIQCQVDSQVTMMFWYRQQPGQSLTLIATANQGSEATYESGFVIDKFPISRPNLTFSTLTVSNMSPEDSSIYLCSVESGYGYTFGSGTRLTVV.

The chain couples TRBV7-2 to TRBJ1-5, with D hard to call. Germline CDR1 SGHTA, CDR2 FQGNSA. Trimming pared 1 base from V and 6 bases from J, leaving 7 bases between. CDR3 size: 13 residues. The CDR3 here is CASSLEETQPQHF. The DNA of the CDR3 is TGTGCCAGCAGCTTAGAGGAGACTCAGCCCCAGCATTTT.

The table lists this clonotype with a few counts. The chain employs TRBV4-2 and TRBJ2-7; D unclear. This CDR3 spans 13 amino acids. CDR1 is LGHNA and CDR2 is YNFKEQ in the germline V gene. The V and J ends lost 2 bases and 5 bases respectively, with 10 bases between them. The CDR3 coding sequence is TGTGCCAGCAGCCAAAAAGGTAGAGACGAGCAGTACTTC. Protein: CASSQKGRDEQYF.